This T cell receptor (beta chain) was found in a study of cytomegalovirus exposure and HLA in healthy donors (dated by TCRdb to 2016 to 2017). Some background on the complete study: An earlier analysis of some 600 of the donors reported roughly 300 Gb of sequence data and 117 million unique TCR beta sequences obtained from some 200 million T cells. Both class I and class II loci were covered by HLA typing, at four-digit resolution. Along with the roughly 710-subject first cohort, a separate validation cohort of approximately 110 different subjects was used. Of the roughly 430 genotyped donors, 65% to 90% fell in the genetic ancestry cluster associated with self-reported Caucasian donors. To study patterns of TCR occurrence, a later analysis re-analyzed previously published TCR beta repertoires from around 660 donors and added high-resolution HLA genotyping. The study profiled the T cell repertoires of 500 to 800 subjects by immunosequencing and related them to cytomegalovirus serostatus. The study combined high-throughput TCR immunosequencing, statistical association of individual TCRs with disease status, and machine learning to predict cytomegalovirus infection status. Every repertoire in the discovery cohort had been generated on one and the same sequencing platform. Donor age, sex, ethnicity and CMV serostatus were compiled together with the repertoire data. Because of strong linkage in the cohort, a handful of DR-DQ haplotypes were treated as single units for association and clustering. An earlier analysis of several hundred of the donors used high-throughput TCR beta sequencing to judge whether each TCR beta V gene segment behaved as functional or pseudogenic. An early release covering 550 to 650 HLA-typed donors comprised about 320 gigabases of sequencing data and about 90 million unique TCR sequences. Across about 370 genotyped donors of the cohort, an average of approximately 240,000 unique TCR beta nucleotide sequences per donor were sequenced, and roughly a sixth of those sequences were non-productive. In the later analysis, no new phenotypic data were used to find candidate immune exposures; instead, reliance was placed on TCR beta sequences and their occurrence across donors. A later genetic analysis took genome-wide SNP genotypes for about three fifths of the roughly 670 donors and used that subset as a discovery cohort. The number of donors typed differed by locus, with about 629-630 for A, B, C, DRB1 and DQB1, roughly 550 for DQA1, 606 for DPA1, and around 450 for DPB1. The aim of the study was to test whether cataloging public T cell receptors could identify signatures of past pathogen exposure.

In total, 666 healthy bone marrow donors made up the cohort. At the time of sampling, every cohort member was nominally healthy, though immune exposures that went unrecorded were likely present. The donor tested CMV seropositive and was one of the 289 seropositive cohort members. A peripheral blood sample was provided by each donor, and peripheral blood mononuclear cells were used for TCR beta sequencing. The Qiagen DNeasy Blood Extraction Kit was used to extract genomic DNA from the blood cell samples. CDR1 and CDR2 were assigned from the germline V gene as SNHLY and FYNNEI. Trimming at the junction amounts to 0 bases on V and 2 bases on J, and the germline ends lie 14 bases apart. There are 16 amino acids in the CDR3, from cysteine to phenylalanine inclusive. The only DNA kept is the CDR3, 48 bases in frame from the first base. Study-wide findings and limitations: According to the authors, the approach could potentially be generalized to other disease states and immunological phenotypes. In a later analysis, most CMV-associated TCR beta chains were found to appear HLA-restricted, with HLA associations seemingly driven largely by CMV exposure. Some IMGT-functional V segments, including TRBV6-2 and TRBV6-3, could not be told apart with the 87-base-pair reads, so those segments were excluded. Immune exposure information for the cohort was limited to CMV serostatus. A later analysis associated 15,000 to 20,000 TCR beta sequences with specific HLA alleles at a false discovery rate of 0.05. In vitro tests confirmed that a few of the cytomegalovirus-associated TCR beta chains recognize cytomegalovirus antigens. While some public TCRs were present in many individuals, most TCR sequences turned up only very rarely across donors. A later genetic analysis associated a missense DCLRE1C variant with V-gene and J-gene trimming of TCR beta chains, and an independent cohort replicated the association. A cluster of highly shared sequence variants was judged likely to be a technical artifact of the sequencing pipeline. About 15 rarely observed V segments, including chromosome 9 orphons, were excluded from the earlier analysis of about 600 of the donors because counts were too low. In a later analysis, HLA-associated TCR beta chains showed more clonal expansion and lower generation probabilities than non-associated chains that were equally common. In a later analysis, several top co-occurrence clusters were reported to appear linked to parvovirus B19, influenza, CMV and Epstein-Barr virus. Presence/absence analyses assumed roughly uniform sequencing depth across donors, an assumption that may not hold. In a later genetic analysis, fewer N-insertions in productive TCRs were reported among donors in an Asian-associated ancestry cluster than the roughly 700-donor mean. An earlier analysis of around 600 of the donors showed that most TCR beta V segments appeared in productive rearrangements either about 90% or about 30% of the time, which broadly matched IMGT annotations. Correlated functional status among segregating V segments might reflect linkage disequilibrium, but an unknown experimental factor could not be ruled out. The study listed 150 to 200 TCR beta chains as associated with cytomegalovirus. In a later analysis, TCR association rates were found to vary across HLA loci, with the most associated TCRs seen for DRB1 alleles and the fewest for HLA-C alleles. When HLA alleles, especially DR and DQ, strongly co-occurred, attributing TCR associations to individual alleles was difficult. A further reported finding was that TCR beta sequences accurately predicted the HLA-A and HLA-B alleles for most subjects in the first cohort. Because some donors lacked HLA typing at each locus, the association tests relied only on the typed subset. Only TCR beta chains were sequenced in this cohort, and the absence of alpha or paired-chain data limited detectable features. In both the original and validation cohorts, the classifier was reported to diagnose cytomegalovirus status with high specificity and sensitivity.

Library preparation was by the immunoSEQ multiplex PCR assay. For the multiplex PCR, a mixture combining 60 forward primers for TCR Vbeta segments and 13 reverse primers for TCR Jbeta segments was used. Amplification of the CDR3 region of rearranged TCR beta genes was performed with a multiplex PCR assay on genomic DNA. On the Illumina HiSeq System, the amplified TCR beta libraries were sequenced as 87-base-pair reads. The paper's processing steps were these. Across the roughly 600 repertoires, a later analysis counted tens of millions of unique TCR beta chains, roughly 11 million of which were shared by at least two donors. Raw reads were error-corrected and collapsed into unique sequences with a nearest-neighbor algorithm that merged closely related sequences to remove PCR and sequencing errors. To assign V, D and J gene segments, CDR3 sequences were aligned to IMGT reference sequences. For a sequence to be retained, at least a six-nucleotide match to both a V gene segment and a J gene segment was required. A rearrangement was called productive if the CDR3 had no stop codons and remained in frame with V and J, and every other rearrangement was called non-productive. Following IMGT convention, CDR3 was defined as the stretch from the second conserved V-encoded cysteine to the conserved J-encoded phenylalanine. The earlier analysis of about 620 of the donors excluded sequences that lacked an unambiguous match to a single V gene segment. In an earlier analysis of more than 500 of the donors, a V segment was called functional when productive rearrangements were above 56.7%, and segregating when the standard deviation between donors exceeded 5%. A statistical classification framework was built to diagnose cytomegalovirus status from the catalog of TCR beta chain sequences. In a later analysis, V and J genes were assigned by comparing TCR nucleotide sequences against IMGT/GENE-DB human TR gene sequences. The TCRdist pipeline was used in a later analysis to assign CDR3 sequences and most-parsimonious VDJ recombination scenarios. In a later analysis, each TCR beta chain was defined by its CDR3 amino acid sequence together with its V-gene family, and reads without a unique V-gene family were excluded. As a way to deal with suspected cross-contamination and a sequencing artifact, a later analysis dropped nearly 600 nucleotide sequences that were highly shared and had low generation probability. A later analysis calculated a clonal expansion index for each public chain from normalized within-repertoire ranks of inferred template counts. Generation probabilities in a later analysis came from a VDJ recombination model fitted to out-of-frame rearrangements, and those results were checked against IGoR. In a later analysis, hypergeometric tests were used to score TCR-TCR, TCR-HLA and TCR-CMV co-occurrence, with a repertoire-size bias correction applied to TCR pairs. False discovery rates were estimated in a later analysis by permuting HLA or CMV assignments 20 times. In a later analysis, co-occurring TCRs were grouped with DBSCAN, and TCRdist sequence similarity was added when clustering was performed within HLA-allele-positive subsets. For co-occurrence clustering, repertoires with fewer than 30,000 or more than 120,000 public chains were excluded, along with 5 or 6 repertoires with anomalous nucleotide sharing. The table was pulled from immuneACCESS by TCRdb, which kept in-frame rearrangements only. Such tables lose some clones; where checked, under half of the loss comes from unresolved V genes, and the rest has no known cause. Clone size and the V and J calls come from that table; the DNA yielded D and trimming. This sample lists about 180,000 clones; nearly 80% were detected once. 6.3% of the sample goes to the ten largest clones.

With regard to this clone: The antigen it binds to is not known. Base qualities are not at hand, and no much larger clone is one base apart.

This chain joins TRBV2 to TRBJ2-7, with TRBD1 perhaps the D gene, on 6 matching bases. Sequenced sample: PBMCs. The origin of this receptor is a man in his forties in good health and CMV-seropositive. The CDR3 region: CASSEAKGDIAYEQYF. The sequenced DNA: TGTGCCAGCAGTGAAGCGAAAGGGGACATTGCCTACGAGCAGTACTTC.